Listed here are 8 T cell receptor beta chains from one sample, sequenced in a study of cytomegalovirus exposure and HLA in healthy donors. The PCR made use of 60 Vbeta and 13 Jbeta primers. Here immunoSEQ multiplex PCR was the method, and the copy in TCRdb shows in-frame clones only, minus some. The sample yields 90,000 to 120,000 clones, roughly 72% seen once. Material for sequencing was PBMCs. These TCRs come from a man aged 30 to 45 in good health and CMV-seronegative.

The V call is TRBV4-1, the J call TRBJ2-2; 14 nucleotides match TRBD2. J gave up 2 bases and V 4 bases, and 3 bases lay outside the gene matches. Germline CDR1 reads MGHRA; CDR2 reads YSYEKL. The CDR3 covers 17 residues. CDR3 bases: TGCGCCAGCAGCCCAGGACTAGCGGGAGGCAACACCGGGGAGCTGTTTTTT. Translated, it gives CASSPGLAGGNTGELFF.

The chain is built from TRBV5-1 and TRBJ2-5, with 9 bases matching TRBD2. V shed 0 bases and J 5 bases; nucleotides not matched to a gene: 5. CDR1 and CDR2 from the germline V gene are SGHRS and YFSETQ. This CDR3 region has 15 residues. Here the CDR3 DNA reads TGCGCCAGCAGCTTGGGCGGGGGGGCCGACGAGACCCAGTACTTC. Translating gives CASSLGGGADETQYF.

This chain uses TRBV5-1 with TRBJ2-5, with TRBD1 matching 9 bases. The J segment lost 4 bases and the V segment lost 2 bases, leaving 6 bases of the junction unmatched. Germline CDR1 reads SGHRS; CDR2 reads YFSETQ. The CDR3 contains 15 residues. CDR3 sequence (DNA): TGCGCCAGCAGCTTTGGGACAGGGCGAGGAGAGACCCAGTACTTC. It codes for CASSFGTGRGETQYF.

The chain has TRBV4-1 and TRBJ2-3; a possible D gene is TRBD1 (6 bases). From germline, CDR1 is MGHRA and CDR2 YSYEKL. CDR3 size: 17 residues. Trimming stripped 4 bases from V and 2 bases from J, with 19 bases between. CDR3 amino acids: CASSLGVLGGITDTQYF. The DNA for the CDR3 is TGCGCCAGCAGCCTCGGTGTTCTAGGGGGAATCACAGATACGCAGTATTTT.

This rearrangement joins TRBV5-8 to TRBJ1-1; no firm D call. This CDR3 contains 14 residues. Germline V CDR1 and CDR2: SGHTS, YDEGEE. With 2 bases removed from V and 10 bases from J, the gap between germline ends came to 18 bases. The CDR3 spells CASSLLVGSRGAFF. In DNA, the CDR3 is TGTGCCAGCAGCTTACTCGTGGGGAGTCGGGGAGCTTTCTTT.

V is TRBV5-1 and J is TRBJ2-7; 10 nucleotides align to TRBD1. The V gene end was trimmed by 4 bases and the J gene end by 2 bases; junction bases not matched to a gene: 9. The CDR3 has 16 residues. Germline lookup yields CDR1 SGHRS and CDR2 YFSETQ. The CDR3 here is CASSQPGQGGTYEQYF. DNA for the CDR3: TGCGCCAGCAGCCAGCCAGGACAGGGGGGAACCTACGAGCAGTACTTC.

The CDR3: CASSYSGTGGYNQPQHF. CDR3 DNA sequence: TGTGCCAGCAGTTATTCCGGGACAGGGGGCTACAATCAGCCCCAGCATTTT. The V call is TRBV28, the J call TRBJ1-5; TRBD1 matches at 12 bases. J lost 3 bases, V lost 4 bases, and 7 bases had no gene match. The CDR3 runs 17 residues. In germline, CDR1 is MDHEN, CDR2 SYDVKM.

The chain uses TRBV4-1 and TRBJ2-7, with 10 bases that match TRBD1. Per the germline V gene, CDR1 is MGHRA and CDR2 is YSYEKL. V was pared by 3 bases and J by 3 bases, with 8 bases of the junction left unmatched. This CDR3 has 16 residues. The CDR3 DNA reads TGCGCCAGCAGCCAGGCCCCGGGACAGGGGAACTACGAGCAGTACTTC. Amino acids: CASSQAPGQGNYEQYF.